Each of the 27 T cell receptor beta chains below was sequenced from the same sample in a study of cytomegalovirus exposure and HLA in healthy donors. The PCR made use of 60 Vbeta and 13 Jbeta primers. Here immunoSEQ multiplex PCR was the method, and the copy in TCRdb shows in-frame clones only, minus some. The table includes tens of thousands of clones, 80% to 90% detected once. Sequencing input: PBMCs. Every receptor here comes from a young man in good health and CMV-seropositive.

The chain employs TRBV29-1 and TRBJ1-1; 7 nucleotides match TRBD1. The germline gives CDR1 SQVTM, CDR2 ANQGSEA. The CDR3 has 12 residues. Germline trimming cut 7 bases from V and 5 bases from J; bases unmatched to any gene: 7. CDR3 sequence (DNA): TGCAGCGCCTTCAGGGGGAGTACTGAAGCTTTCTTT. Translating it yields CSAFRGSTEAFF. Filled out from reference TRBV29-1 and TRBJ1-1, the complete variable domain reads SAVISQKPSRDICQRGTSLTIQCQVDSQVTMMFWYRQQPGQSLTLIATANQGSEATYESGFVIDKFPISRPNLTFSTLTVSNMSPEDSSIYLCSAFRGSTEAFFGQGTRLTVV.

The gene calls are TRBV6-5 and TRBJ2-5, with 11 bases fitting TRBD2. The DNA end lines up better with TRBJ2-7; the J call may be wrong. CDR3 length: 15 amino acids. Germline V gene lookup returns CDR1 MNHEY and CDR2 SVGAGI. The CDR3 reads CASSPTSGRGLEQYF. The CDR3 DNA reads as TGTGCCAGCAGTCCAACTAGCGGGAGAGGCCTCGAGCAGTACTTC.

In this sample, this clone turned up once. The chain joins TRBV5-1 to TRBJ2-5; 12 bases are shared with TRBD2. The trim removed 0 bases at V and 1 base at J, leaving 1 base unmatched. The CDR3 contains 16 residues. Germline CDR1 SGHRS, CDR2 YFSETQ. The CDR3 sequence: CASSLELAGGQETQYF. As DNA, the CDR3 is TGCGCCAGCAGCTTGGAACTAGCGGGAGGCCAAGAGACCCAGTACTTC.

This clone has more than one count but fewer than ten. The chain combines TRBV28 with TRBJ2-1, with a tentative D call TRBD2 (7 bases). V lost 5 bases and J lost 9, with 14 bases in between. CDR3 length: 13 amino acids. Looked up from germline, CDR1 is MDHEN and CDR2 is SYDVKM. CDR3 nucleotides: TGTGCCAGCAGTAGGGGGAGGGCCGTTGAGCAGTTCTTC. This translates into CASSRGRAVEQFF.

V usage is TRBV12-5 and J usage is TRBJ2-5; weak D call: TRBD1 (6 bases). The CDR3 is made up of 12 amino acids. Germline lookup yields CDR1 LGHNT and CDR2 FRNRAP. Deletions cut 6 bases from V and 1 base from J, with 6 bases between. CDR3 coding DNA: TGTGCTAGTGGGGGGGCCCAAGAGACCCAGTACTTC. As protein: CASGGAQETQYF. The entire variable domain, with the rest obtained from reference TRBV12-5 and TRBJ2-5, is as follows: DARVTQTPRHKVTEMGQEVTMRCQPILGHNTVFWYRQTMMQGLELLAYFRNRAPLDDSGMPKDRFSAEMPDATLATLKIQPSEPRDSAVYFCASGGAQETQYFGPGTRLLVL.

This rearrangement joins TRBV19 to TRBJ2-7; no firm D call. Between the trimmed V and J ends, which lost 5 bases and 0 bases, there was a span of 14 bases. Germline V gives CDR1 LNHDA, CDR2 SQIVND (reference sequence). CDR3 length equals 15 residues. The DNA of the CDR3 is TGTGCCAGTAGTGTTTCACCGGTTAGCTCCTACGAGCAGTACTTC. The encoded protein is CASSVSPVSSYEQYF.

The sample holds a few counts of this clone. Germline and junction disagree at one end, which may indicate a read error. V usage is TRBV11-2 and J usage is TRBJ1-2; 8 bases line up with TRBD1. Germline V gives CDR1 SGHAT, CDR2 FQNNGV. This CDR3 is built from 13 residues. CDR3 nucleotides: TGTGCCAGCAGCGCCGGGACAGGTTTGGACGCGATCTTC. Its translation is CASSAGTGLDAIF.

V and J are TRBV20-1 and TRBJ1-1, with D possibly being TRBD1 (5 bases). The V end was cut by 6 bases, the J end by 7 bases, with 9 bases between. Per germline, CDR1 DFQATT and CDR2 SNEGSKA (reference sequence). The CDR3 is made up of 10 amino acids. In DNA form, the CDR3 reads TGCAGTGCAAAAAGGGGTGAAGCTTTCTTT. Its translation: CSAKRGEAFF.

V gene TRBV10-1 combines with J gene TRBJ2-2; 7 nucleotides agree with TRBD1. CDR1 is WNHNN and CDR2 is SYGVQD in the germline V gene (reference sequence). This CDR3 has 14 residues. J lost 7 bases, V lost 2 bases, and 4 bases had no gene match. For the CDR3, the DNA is TGCGCCAGCAGTGAGACAGGGGCTGACGGGGAGCTGTTTTTT. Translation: CASSETGADGELFF.

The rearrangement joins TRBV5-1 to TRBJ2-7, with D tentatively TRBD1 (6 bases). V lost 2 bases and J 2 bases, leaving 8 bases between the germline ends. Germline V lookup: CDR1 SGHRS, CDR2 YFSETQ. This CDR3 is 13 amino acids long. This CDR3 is CASSFGTTYEQYF. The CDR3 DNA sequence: TGCGCCAGCAGCTTCGGGACAACCTACGAGCAGTACTTC.

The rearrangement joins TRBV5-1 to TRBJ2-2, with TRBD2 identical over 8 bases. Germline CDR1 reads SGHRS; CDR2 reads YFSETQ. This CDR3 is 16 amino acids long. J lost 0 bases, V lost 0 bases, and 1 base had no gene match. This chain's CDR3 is CASSLGGRSNTGELFF. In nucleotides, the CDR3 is TGCGCCAGCAGCTTGGGCGGGAGGTCGAACACCGGGGAGCTGTTTTTT.

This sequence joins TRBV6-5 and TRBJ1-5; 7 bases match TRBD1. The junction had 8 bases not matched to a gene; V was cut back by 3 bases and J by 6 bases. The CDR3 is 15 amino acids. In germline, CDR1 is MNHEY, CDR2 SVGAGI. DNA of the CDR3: TGTGCCAGCAGTTATCGACAGGGCGCGGGTCAGCCCCAGCATTTT. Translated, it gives CASSYRQGAGQPQHF.

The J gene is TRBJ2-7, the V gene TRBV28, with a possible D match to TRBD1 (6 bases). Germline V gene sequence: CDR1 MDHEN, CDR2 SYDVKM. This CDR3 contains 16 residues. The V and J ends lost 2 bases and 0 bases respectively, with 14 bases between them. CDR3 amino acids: CASSLTPDRSSYEQYF. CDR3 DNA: TGTGCCAGCAGTTTAACCCCAGACAGGAGCTCCTACGAGCAGTACTTC.

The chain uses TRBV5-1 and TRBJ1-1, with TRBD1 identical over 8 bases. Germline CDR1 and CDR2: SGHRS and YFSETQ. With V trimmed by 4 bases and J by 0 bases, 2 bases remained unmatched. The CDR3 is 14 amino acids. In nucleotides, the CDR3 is TGCGCCAGCAGCGGGGGACAGGTGAACACTGAAGCTTTCTTT. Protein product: CASSGGQVNTEAFF.

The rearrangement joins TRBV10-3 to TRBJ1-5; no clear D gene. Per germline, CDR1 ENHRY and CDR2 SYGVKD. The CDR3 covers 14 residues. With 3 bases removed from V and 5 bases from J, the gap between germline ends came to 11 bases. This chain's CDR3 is CAISDTAGYQPQHF. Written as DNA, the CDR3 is TGTGCCATCAGTGATACAGCAGGTTATCAGCCCCAGCATTTT.

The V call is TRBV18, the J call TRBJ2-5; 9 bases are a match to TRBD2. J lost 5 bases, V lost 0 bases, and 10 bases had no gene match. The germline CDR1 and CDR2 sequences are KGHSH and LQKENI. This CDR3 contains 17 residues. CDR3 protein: CASSPPLTREGHETQYF. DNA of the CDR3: TGTGCCAGCTCACCACCGTTGACGCGGGAGGGCCATGAGACCCAGTACTTC.

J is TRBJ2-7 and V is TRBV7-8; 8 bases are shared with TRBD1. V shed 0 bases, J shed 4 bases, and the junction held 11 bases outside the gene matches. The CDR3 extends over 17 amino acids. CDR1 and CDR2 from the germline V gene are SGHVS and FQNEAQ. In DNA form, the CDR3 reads TGTGCCAGCAGCTTAGCATCGTATCGGACAGGGACTTACGAGCAGTACTTC. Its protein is CASSLASYRTGTYEQYF.

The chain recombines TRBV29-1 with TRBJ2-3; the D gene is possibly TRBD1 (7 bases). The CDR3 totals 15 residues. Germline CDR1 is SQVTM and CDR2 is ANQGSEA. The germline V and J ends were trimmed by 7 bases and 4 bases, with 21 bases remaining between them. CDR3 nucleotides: TGCAGCGCCGCCGTCGGGACTCAGGGGGCAGATACGCAGTATTTT. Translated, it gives CSAAVGTQGADTQYF.

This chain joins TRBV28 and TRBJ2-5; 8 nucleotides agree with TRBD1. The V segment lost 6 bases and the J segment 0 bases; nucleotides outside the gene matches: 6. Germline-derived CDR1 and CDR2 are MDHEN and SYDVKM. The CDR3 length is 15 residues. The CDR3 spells CASRPTGANQETQYF. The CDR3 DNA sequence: TGTGCCAGCAGACCGACAGGGGCTAACCAAGAGACCCAGTACTTC. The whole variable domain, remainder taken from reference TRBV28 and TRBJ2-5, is DVKVTQSSRYLVKRTGEKVFLECVQDMDHENMFWYRQDPGLGLRLIYFSYDVKMKEKGDIPEGYSVSREKKERFSLILESASTNQTSMYLCASRPTGANQETQYFGPGTRLLVL.

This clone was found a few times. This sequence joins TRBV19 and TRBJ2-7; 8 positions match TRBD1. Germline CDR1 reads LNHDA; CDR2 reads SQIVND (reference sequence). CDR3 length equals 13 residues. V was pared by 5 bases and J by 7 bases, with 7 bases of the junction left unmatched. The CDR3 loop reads CASSPTGAREQYF. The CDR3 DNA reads TGTGCCAGTAGTCCGACAGGGGCAAGGGAGCAGTACTTC.

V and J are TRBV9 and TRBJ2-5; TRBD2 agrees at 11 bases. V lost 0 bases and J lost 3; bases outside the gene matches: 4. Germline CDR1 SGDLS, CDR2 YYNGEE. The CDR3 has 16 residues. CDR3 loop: CASSVVPLAGEETQYF. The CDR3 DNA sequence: TGTGCCAGCAGCGTAGTTCCACTAGCGGGGGAAGAGACCCAGTACTTC.

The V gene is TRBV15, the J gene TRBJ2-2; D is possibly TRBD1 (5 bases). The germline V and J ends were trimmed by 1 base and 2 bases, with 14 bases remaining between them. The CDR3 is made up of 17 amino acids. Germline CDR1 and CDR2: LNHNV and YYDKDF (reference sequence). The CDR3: CATSRAGGRANTGELFF. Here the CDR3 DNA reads TGTGCCACCAGCAGAGCCGGTGGCAGGGCTAACACCGGGGAGCTGTTTTTT.

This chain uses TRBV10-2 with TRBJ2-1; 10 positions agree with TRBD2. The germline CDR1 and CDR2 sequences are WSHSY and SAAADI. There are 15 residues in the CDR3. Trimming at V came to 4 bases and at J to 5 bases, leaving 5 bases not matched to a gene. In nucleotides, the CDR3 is TGCGCCAGCAGTGTTGGGCTAGCGGGAGACAATGAGCAGTTCTTC. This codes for CASSVGLAGDNEQFF.

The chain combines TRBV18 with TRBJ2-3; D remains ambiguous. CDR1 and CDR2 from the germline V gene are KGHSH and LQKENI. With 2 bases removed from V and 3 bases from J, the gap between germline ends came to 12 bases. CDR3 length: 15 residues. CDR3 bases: TGTGCCAGCTCACCAATGGCGGCTACTACAGATACGCAGTATTTT. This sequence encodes CASSPMAATTDTQYF.

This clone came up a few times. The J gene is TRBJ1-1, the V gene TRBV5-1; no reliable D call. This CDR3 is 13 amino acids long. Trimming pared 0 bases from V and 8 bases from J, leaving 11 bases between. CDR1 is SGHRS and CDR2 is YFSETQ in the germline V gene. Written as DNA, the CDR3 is TGCGCCAGCAGCTTGGACACTGGGCCCGAAGCTTTCTTT. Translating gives CASSLDTGPEAFF.

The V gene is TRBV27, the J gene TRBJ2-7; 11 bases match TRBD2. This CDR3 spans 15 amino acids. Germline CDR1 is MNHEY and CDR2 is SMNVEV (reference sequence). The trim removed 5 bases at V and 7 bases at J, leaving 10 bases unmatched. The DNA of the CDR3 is TGTGCCAGCAGTCCGGGACTAGCGGCCGCTTGGGAGCAGTACTTC. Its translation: CASSPGLAAAWEQYF.

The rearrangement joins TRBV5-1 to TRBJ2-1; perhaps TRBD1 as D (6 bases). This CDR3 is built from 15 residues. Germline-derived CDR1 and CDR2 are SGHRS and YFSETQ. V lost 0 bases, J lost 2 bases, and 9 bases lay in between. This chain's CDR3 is CASSLDGTTYNEQFF. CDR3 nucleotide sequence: TGCGCCAGCAGCTTGGACGGGACAACCTACAATGAGCAGTTCTTC.